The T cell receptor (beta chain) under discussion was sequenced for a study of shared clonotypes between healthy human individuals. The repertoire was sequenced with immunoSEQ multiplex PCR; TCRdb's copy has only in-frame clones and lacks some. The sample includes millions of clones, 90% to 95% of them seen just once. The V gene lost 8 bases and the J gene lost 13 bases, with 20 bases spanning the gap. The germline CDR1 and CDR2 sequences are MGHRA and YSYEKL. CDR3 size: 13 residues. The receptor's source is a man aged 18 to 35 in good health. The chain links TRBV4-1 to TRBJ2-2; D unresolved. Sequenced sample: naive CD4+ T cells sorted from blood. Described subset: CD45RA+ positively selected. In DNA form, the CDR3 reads TGCGCCAGCCGTCAGAATGACCTCAGTATGCTGTTTTTT. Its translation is CASRQNDLSMLFF.